This TCR beta chain came from a study of blood T cells in healthy people across ages (dated by TCRdb to about 2015). Regarding the research as a whole: In model experiments, template switching captured about one uniquely barcoded TCR beta cDNA molecule for every two T cells. Age-related changes in TCR beta repertoire diversity were measured in the study by deep sequencing normalized with unique cDNA molecular identifiers. Donors of different ages were randomly distributed across sequencing lanes to avoid experimental bias. Two additional independent replicas of 1 million unique cDNA reads from the same blood draw were analyzed for two donors (one aged 18 to 30 and one aged 80 or older). Four age groups were formed from the donors: young (average roughly 15 years), middle-aged (approximately 40), aged (roughly 58) and long-lived (less than 85). What the research found in general, with its limitations: Compared with the aged group, the long-lived group had more naive CD4+ T cells, fewer expanded clones and increased TCR diversity, suggesting age selection. Donor CMV infection status was unknown, potentially confounding age-related changes in expanded clonotypes. Observed TCR beta diversity per million T cells fell roughly linearly with age, and a significant reduction was already apparent by age around 44. Total diversity estimates from one million sequenced T cells were considered lower bounds and underestimates. Since profiling was done on bulk unsorted PBMCs, naive and antigen-experienced compartments could not be conclusively compared. There was a strong correlation between observed TCR beta diversity and the percentage of naive T cells measured by flow cytometry.

Looking up the germline V gene yields CDR1 SQVTM and CDR2 ANQGSEA. V is pruned by 4 bases and J by 7 bases, leaving 14 bases of the junction without a gene match. The CDR3 numbers 15 residues from cysteine through phenylalanine. The DNA shown is the 45-base CDR3, in frame from base 1. This clonotype was observed a handful of times. This receptor's antigen is unknown. No qualities accompany the bases; no much larger clone lies one base away. Systemically healthy Caucasian individuals from Russia, around 39 in total and aged roughly 6 to 100 years, were included as donors. Each donor gave around 9.5 milliliters of peripheral blood, collected into EDTA-treated Vacutainer tubes. Ficoll-Paque density-gradient centrifugation was used to isolate PBMCs, with at least 7 million obtained per sample. Trizol reagent was used to extract total RNA from PBMCs, with at least 5 micrograms per sample. Naive CD45RAhigh/CD27high T cell percentages were measured by flow cytometry on a PBMC aliquot from every donor.

The method behind the library was 5' RACE. The instrument was an Illumina HiSeq 2500. A second roughly 6 to 12 cycle PCR used a sample-barcoded 5' primer and a J-beta primer mix. A unique molecular identifier was introduced onto each TCR beta cDNA molecule by a template-switch 5' adaptor carrying 12 random nucleotides. Each sample yielded at least 3 million CDR3-containing paired-end reads. First-strand cDNA synthesis was performed from all RNA using the Mint cDNA synthesis kit, with priming by a TRBC-specific oligonucleotide. Following uracil-DNA glycosylase treatment, a first 18-cycle PCR with universal primers M1SS and BC2_uni_R was performed on all cDNA. Per the authors' processing: Each sample was normalized by randomly selecting 1 million high-quality reads, each carrying a distinct molecular identifier. Instead of being binned into consensus sequences, reads that shared molecular identifiers were thrown out. MiTCR, with a Q25 quality threshold and the strictest error-elimination algorithm, was used for CDR3 identification, clonotype clustering and error correction. A nonparametric unseen species model with Euler transformation was used to estimate lower-bound total TCR beta diversity. TCRdb reprocessed the public reads (quality trimming at Q25 with fastp, clone calling with MiXCR) and kept in-frame beta chains. Under each unique CDR3 protein, matching rows form one entry showing the most common genes and DNA. The V and J calls here are based on TCRdb, not the publication. For this sample there are some 900,000 distinct CDR3 sequences; roughly 50% appear just once. Under 15% of the sample belongs to the ten largest clones.

This TCR derives from a man aged 25-45 years in good health. This chain joins TRBV29-1 to TRBJ2-7, with 9 central nucleotides matching TRBD1. The sample was blood. The DNA is as follows: TGCAGCGTTGGGGTGACCGGGACAGGGCTATTTGAGCAGTACTTC. This sequence encodes CSVGVTGTGLFEQYF.